These 16 T cell receptor beta chains were sequenced from one sample in a study of blood T cell repertoires in COVID-19. The repertoire was sequenced with immunoSEQ multiplex PCR; TCRdb's copy has only in-frame clones and lacks some. The repertoire includes 140,000 to 150,000 clones, about 77% of them detected once, and around 4.4% sits in the top ten. Material: peripheral blood. These TCRs come from a man aged 55 to 70 with acute or convalescent COVID-19.

In this sample, this clone turned up many times. This sequence joins TRBV5-1 and TRBJ1-1; D may be TRBD1 (5 bases). Germline-derived CDR1 and CDR2 are SGHRS and YFSETQ. The CDR3 has 14 residues. Trimming pared 4 bases from V and 2 bases from J, leaving 12 bases between. The chain's CDR3 is CASSLDTSNTEAFF. The CDR3 region has the DNA TGCGCCAGCAGCCTGGACACATCCAACACTGAAGCTTTCTTT.

V usage is TRBV28 and J usage is TRBJ2-5, with 11 bases aligning to TRBD1. The CDR3 length is 17 residues. V lost 5 bases and J lost 5; bases outside the gene matches: 13. CDR1 is MDHEN, CDR2 SYDVKM, per germline. Here the CDR3 DNA reads TGTGCCAGCAGTCCTGGGACAGGGGGGAGCCTGGGGGAGACCCAGTACTTC. Translated: CASSPGTGGSLGETQYF.

V usage is TRBV29-1 and J usage is TRBJ1-1, with 9 positions matching TRBD1. Trimming took 7 bases from V and 7 from J; bases not matched to a gene: 7. Looked up from germline, CDR1 is SQVTM and CDR2 is ANQGSEA. The CDR3 covers 12 residues. The CDR3 coding sequence is TGCAGCGCCGAGGGGACAGGGTATGAAGCTTTCTTT. Protein product: CSAEGTGYEAFF.

V and J are TRBV30 and TRBJ1-5; 7 bases match TRBD1. The ends lost 2 bases at V and 6 bases at J; junction bases unmatched: 4. This CDR3 has 13 amino acids. Germline V gene data show CDR1 as GTSNPN and CDR2 as SVGIG (reference sequence). CDR3 sequence (DNA): TGTGCCTGGAGTCACAGGGGCGGTCAGCCCCAGCATTTT. This gives the protein CAWSHRGGQPQHF.

This chain links TRBV5-4 with TRBJ2-2, with 10 positions matching TRBD2. The CDR3 length is 18 residues. From germline, CDR1 is SGHNT and CDR2 YYREEE (reference sequence). Losses at the gene ends were 2 bases for V and 5 bases for J; bases not matched to a gene: 12. The CDR3 DNA reads TGTGCCAGCAGCTTCCAAGCGGCTAGCGGGAGTAAAACCGGGGAGCTGTTTTTT. Residues: CASSFQAASGSKTGELFF.

As DNA, the CDR3 is TGCGCCAGCTGTAAGGACAGCCTCTATAATTCACCCCTCCACTTT. Its protein product is CASCKDSLYNSPLHF. The gene calls are TRBV5-1 and TRBJ1-6; possible D gene TRBD1, 6 bases. CDR3 length: 15 amino acids. With 7 bases removed from V and 3 bases from J, the gap between germline ends came to 14 bases. CDR1 is SGHRS, CDR2 YFSETQ, per germline.

The chain carries TRBV29-1 and TRBJ2-3, with a tentative D call TRBD1 (6 bases). The CDR3 is 13 amino acids. V was trimmed by 2 bases and J by 7 bases, leaving 13 bases between them. The V gene's germline CDR1 is SQVTM and CDR2 ANQGSEA. The CDR3: CSVEQGQWNTQYF. CDR3 bases: TGCAGCGTTGAACAGGGGCAATGGAATACGCAGTATTTT.

The chain couples TRBV4-2 to TRBJ2-3, with 8 nucleotides matching TRBD2. CDR1 and CDR2 from the germline V gene are LGHNA and YNFKEQ. J was trimmed by 2 bases and V by 2 bases; bases with no gene match: 6. This CDR3 comprises 16 residues. The CDR3 nucleotides are TGTGCCAGCAGCCAAAGGGTTAGCGGGACCACAGATACGCAGTATTTT. Its protein product is CASSQRVSGTTDTQYF.

The V gene is TRBV10-1, the J gene TRBJ2-3, with a possible D match to TRBD1 (5 bases). Germline CDR1 is WNHNN and CDR2 is SYGVQD (reference sequence). Trimming left V 10 bases short and J 2 bases short, with 16 bases between. The CDR3 is 14 residues long. For the CDR3, the DNA is TGCGCCACCCGAGGCGGACAAGACACAGATACGCAGTATTTT. Amino acid sequence: CATRGGQDTDTQYF.

This chain uses TRBV18 with TRBJ1-5; TRBD1 is a possible D gene (5 bases). The germline gives CDR1 KGHSH, CDR2 LQKENI. The CDR3 is 14 residues long. V was clipped by 4 bases and J by 0 bases, with 7 bases between them. The DNA for the CDR3 is TGTGCCAGCTCACAAGGGGCTAGCAATCAGCCCCAGCATTTT. Its protein is CASSQGASNQPQHF.

The chain employs TRBV24-1 and TRBJ2-3, with 10 bases lining up with TRBD1. The CDR3 consists of 17 residues. With V trimmed by 3 bases and J by 4 bases, 9 bases remained unmatched. The germline V gene has CDR1 KGHDR and CDR2 SFDVKD. The CDR3 protein is CATSDRRDRGGSDTQYF. The DNA of the CDR3 is TGTGCCACCAGTGATCGCCGGGACAGGGGAGGGTCAGATACGCAGTATTTT.

There are many counts of this clone. The chain carries TRBV27 and TRBJ2-3; D remains ambiguous. V lost 3 bases and J 4 bases, leaving 8 bases between the germline ends. The CDR3 spans 13 residues. Looked up from germline, CDR1 is MNHEY and CDR2 is SMNVEV (reference sequence). The CDR3 protein is CASSFSGPDTQYF. The DNA for the CDR3 is TGTGCCAGCAGTTTTTCTGGGCCAGATACGCAGTATTTT.

The sample holds many counts of this clone. The V call is TRBV28, the J call TRBJ2-3; D perhaps matches TRBD2 (5 bases). The CDR3 runs 14 residues. Trimming shortened V by 7 bases and J by 4 bases, and 15 bases separated the two germline ends. The germline CDR1 and CDR2 sequences are MDHEN and SYDVKM. The CDR3 here is CASTEGFSSDTQYF. CDR3 DNA: TGTGCCAGCACCGAGGGCTTCAGTTCAGATACGCAGTATTTT.

V and J are TRBV5-1 and TRBJ1-4, with TRBD1 identical over 7 bases. Germline V lookup: CDR1 SGHRS, CDR2 YFSETQ. After removal of 5 bases from V and 4 bases from J, the junction contained 8 bases not matched to a gene. CDR3 length equals 15 residues. Written as DNA, the CDR3 is TGCGCCAGCAGGGGGACAGCTACTCTTAATGAAAAACTGTTTTTT. This encodes CASRGTATLNEKLFF.

The chain employs TRBV10-2 and TRBJ2-7, with 8 bases identical to TRBD1. This CDR3 has 14 amino acids. Unmatched junction bases numbered 7, after V lost 2 bases and J lost 7 bases. Germline-derived CDR1 and CDR2 are WSHSY and SAAADI. The CDR3 region has the DNA TGCGCCAGCAGTGAGGACAGGGGCCTCCTGGAGCAGTACTTC. Protein sequence: CASSEDRGLLEQYF.

V is TRBV7-3 and J is TRBJ2-6; D unresolved. V lost 5 bases and J 4 bases, leaving 9 bases between the germline ends. The CDR3 is made up of 14 amino acids. CDR1 and CDR2 (germline): SGHTA, FQGTGA. The CDR3 protein is CASSTQPGANVLTF. CDR3 nucleotide sequence: TGTGCCAGCAGCACACAGCCCGGGGCCAACGTCCTGACTTTC.